What follows describes a single TCR beta chain. The antigen remains undetermined. This specimen comes from a study of cytomegalovirus exposure and HLA in healthy donors. Regarding the study as a whole: According to an earlier analysis, most TCR beta V segments yielded productive rearrangements about 87% or about 30% of the time. Accurate prediction of HLA-A and HLA-B alleles (for most subjects) was reportedly achieved from TCR beta sequences. Roughly even sequencing depth across donors was the assumption behind the presence/absence analyses.

Amplification used 60 Vbeta primers and 13 Jbeta primers. The repertoire was sequenced with immunoSEQ multiplex PCR; TCRdb's copy has only in-frame clones and lacks some. The profile covers 150,000 or so clones, with 80% appearing a single time and approximately 15% taken by the ten largest. The CDR3 totals 13 residues. CDR1 MNHEY and CDR2 SMNVEV come from the germline V gene (reference sequence). V was cut by 5 bases and J by 2 bases, with 10 bases left in between. The specimen sequenced was PBMCs. This sequence was found in a middle-aged woman in good health and CMV-seronegative. J is TRBJ2-7 and V is TRBV27; D is undetermined. CDR3: CASSLKSTYEQYF. In DNA, the CDR3 is TGTGCCAGCAGTCTAAAGTCCACCTACGAGCAGTACTTC.